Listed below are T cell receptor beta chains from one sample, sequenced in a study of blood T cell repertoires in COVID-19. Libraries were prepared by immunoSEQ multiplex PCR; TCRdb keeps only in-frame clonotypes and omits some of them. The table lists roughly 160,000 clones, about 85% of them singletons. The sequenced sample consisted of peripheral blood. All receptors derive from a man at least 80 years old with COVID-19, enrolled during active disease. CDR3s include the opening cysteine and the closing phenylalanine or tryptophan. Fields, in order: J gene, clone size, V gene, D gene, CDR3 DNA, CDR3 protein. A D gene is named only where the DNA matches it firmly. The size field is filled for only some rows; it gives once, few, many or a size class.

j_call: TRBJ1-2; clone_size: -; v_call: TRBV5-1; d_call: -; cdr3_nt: TGCGCCAGCAGCCTTGGACCGGGAGGCTATGGCTACACCTTC; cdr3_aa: CASSLGPGGYGYTF
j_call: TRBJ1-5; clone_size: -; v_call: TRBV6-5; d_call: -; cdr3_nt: TGTGCCAGCAGTACTACAGGGATAGGACAGCCCCAGCATTTT; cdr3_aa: CASSTTGIGQPQHF
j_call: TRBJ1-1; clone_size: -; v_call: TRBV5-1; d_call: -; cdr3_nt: TGCGCCAGCAGACTGAGACAGGTGCCGGACACTGAAGCTTTCTTT; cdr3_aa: CASRLRQVPDTEAFF
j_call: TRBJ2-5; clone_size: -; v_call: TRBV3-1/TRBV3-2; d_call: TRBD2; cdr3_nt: TGTGCCAGCAGCCTTGGGACTAGCGGGGGGGGAGAGACCCAGTACTTC; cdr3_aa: CASSLGTSGGGETQYF
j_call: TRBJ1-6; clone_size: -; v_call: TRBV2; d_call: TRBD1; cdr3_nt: TGTGCCAGCAGTGGAGTCCGGGACAGGGGTCCACCCCTCCACTTT; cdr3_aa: CASSGVRDRGPPLHF
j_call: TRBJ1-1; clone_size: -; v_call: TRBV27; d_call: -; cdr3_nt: TGTGCCAGCAGTCGCCAAGGGGCAGGGGTCGTGAACACTGAAGCTTTCTTT; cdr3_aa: CASSRQGAGVVNTEAFF
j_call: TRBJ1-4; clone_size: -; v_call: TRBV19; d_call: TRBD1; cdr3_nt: TGTGCCAGTAGTACTACAGGGGCAACTAATGAAAAACTGTTTTTT; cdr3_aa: CASSTTGATNEKLFF
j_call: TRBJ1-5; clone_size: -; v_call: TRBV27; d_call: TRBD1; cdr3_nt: TGTGCCAGCAGGGGACAGGGGGCGATTAGCAATCAGCCCCAGCATTTT; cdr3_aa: CASRGQGAISNQPQHF
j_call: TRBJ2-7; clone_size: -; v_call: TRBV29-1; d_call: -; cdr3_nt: TGCAGCGTTGGAAAACTGGACAGAACAGTTTACGAGCAGTACTTC; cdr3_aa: CSVGKLDRTVYEQYF
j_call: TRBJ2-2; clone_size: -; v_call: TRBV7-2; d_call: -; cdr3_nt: TGTGCCAGCAGCTTACAGGCTATGAACACCGGGGAGCTGTTTTTT; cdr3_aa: CASSLQAMNTGELFF
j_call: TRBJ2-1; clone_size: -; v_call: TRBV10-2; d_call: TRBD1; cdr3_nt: TGCGCCAGTGTACAGGGGCTACAGTTCTTC; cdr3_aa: CASVQGLQFF
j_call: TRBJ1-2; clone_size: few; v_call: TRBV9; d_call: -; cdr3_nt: TGTGCCAGCAGTGGGAGGATGGCCCCCATTTTGTACACCTTC; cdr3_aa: CASSGRMAPILYTF
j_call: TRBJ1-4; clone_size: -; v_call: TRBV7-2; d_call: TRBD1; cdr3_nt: TGTGCCAGCAGCCCGGGACAGGGGCCTGAAAAACTGTTTTTT; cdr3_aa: CASSPGQGPEKLFF
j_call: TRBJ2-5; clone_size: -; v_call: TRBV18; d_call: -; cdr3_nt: TGTGCCAGCTCACCACCGAGCCAAGAGACCCAGTACTTC; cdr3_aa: CASSPPSQETQYF
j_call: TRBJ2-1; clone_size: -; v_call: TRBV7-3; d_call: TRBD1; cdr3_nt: TGTGCCAGCAGCGAAACAGGGGCCAGTGAGCAGTTCTTC; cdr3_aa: CASSETGASEQFF
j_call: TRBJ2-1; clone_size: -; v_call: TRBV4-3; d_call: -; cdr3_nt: TGCGCCAGCAGCCAAGATCAGGACTCCTACAATGAGCAGTTCTTC; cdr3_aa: CASSQDQDSYNEQFF
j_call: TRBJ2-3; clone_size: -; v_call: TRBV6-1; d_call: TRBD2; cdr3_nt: TGTGCCAGCAGTGAATCGGCGGGGGGGCCAGATACGCAGTATTTT; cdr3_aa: CASSESAGGPDTQYF
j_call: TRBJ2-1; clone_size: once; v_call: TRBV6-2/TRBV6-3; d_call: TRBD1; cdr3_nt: TGTGCCAGCAGTCCCTCCGGGACAGGGAACTACAATGAGCAGTTCTTC; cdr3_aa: CASSPSGTGNYNEQFF
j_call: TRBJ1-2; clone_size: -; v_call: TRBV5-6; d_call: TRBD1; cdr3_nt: TGTGCCAGCAGCTGGGGGACAGAAAACTATGGCTACACCTTC; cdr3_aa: CASSWGTENYGYTF
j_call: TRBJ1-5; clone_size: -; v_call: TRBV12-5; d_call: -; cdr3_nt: TGTGCTAGTTGGGGGGGGCGCCTCATGGGGCCCCAGCATTTT; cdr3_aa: CASWGGRLMGPQHF
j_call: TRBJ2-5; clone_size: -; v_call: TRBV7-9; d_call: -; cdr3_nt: TGTGCCAGCAGCTTAGCTCAGGGGCGGGAGACCCAGTACTTC; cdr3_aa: CASSLAQGRETQYF
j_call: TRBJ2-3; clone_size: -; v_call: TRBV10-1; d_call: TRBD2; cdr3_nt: TGCGCCAGCAGTGAACTTCTAGCGGGGGGGACAGATACGCAGTATTTT; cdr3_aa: CASSELLAGGTDTQYF
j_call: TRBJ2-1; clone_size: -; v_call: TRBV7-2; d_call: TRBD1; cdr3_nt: TGTGCCAGCAGCTTCTCACAGGGGGACTACAATGAGCAGTTCTTC; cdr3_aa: CASSFSQGDYNEQFF
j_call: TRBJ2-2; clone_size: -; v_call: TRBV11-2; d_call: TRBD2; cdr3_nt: TGTGCCAGCAGCCCCCGGGGGGGGCCGACGGGCACCGGGGAGCTGTTTTTT; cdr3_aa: CASSPRGGPTGTGELFF
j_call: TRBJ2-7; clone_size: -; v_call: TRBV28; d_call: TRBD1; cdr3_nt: TGTGCCACCCGACGACAGGGATACGAGCAGTACTTC; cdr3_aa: CATRRQGYEQYF
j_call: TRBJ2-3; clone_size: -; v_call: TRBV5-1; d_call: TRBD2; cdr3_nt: TGCGCCAGCAGCTTGGGGTCACTAGCGGGGGGTCTAACAGATACGCAGTATTTT; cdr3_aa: CASSLGSLAGGLTDTQYF
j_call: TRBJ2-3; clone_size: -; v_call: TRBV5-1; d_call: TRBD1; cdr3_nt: TGCGCCAGCAGCTCCTACAGGGGACCCACAGATACGCAGTATTTT; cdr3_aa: CASSSYRGPTDTQYF
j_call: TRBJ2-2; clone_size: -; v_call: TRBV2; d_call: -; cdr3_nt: TGTGCCAGCAGTCGACAGAGAGACACCGGGGAGCTGTTTTTT; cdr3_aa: CASSRQRDTGELFF
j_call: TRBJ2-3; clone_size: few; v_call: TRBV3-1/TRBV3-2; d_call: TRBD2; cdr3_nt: TGTGCCAGCAGCCAACCTAGCGGGGGGGCGGATACGCAGTATTTT; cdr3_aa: CASSQPSGGADTQYF
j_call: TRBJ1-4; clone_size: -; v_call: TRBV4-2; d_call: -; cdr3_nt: TGTGCCAGCAGCCAAGGGATGACAGAATCTAATGAAAAACTGTTTTTT; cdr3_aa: CASSQGMTESNEKLFF
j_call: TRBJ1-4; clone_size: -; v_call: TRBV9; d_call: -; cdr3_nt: TGTGCCAGCAGCGCCGAGTCAGGGTTGACTAATGAAAAACTGTTTTTT; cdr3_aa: CASSAESGLTNEKLFF
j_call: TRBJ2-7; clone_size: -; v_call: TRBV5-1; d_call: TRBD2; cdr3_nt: TGCGCCAGCAGCTCCTTAGCGGGGACCTACTACGAGCAGTACTTC; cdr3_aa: CASSSLAGTYYEQYF
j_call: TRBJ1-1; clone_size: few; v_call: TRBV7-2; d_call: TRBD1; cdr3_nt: TGTGCCAGCAGGACAGGGGAGGCAAACACTGAAGCTTTCTTT; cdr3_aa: CASRTGEANTEAFF
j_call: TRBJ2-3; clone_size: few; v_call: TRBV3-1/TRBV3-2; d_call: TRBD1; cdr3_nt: TGTGCCAGCAGCCAACGGGACAGGGGGTCCACAGATACGCAGTATTTT; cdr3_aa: CASSQRDRGSTDTQYF
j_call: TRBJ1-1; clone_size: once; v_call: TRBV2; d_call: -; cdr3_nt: TGTGCCAGCAACGGTCTGAACACTGAAGCTTTCTTT; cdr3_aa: CASNGLNTEAFF
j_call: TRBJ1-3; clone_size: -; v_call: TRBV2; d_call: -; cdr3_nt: TGTGCCAGCAGTGAATACAGCTCTGGAAACACCATATATTTT; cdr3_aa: CASSEYSSGNTIYF
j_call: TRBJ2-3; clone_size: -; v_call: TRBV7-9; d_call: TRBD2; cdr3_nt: TGTGCCAGCAGCCGGCGGACTAGCCTAAACACAGATACGCAGTATTTT; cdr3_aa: CASSRRTSLNTDTQYF
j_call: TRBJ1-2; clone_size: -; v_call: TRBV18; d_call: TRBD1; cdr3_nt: TGTGCCAGCTCACCATCCCCGGGACAGGGGGGGAACTATGGCTACACCTTC; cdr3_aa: CASSPSPGQGGNYGYTF
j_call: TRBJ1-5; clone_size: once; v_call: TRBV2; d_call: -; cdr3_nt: TGTGCCAGCAGTGAGACAGCCCGGAATCAGCCCCAGCATTTT; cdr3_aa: CASSETARNQPQHF
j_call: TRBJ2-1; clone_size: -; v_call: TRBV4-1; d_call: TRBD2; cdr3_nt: TGCGCCAGCAGCCAAGATCCCTTTGTTACTAGCGGGGGGTGGTCAGGTGAGCAGTTCTTC; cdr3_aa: CASSQDPFVTSGGWSGEQFF
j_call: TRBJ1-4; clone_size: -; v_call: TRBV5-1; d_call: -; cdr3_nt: TGCGCCAGCAGCTCACAGGGTTTAGCTAATGAAAAACTGTTTTTT; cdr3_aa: CASSSQGLANEKLFF
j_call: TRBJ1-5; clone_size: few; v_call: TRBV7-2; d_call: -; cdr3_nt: TGTGCCAGCAGCTCCAACAGGGACCAGCCCCAGCATTTT; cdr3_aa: CASSSNRDQPQHF
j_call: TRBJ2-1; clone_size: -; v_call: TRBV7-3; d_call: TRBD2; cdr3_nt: TGTGCCAGCAGCCTAAACCCTAGCGGGGCATCCTACAATGAGCAGTTCTTC; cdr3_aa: CASSLNPSGASYNEQFF
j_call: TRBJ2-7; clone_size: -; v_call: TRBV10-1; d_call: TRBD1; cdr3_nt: TGCGCCAGCAGACCCGGGACAGGGGGCTACGAGCAGTACTTC; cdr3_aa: CASRPGTGGYEQYF
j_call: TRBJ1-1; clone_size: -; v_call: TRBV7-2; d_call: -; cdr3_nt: TGTGCCAGCAGCCCAAGACTTAACACTGAAGCTTTCTTT; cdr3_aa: CASSPRLNTEAFF
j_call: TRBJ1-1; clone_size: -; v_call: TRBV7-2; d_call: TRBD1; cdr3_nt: TGTGCCAGCAGCCCGGGACAGTGGAACACTGAAGCTTTCTTT; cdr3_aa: CASSPGQWNTEAFF
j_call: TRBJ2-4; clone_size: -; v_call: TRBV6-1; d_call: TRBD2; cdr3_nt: TGTGCCAGCAGTGAAGGGACTAGCTGGCAAAACATTCAGTACTTC; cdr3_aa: CASSEGTSWQNIQYF
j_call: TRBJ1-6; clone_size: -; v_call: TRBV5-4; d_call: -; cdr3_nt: TGTGCCAGCAGCTCCGGAGGTGGCTATTCACCCCTCCACTTT; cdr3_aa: CASSSGGGYSPLHF
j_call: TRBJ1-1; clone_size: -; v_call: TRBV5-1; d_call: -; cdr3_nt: TGCGCCAGCAGCTTGGATCCGGGGTGGATCACTGAAGCTTTCTTT; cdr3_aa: CASSLDPGWITEAFF
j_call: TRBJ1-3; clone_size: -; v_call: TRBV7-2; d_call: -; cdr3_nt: TGTGCCAGCAGCTTGGGGGGAACTGGAAACACCATATATTTT; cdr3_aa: CASSLGGTGNTIYF
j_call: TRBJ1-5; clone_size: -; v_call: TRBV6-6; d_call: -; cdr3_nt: TGTGCCAGCAAGACCGGGACAAATCAGCCCCAGCATTTT; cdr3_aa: CASKTGTNQPQHF
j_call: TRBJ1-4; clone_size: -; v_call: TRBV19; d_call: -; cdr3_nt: TGTGCCAGTCGTGGGGGGGCGATTGAAAAACTGTTTTTT; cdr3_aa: CASRGGAIEKLFF
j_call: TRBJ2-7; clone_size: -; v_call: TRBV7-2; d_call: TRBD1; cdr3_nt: TGTGCCAGCAGCTTAGGTCCGGGACAGGGGGCCTACGAGCAGTACTTC; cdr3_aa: CASSLGPGQGAYEQYF
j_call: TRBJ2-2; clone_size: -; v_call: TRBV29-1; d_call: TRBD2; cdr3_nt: TGCAGCGTTCTAGCGGGGGGGGCGGGCACCGGGGAGCTGTTTTTT; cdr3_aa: CSVLAGGAGTGELFF